The TCR beta chain described here comes from a study of CD8 T cells in ankylosing spondylitis (dated by TCRdb to about 2017). Broadly, across the study: To find TCR variants linked to disease, the study profiled T cell receptor beta repertoires in ankylosing spondylitis patients and healthy donors. The full study cohort was made up of about 25 ankylosing spondylitis patients and 108 healthy donors. Peripheral blood was sampled, and synovial fluid was additionally collected from ankylosing spondylitis patients. The investigation overall reported the following: Some of the motif variants had been reported before in the synovial fluid and blood of reactive arthritis patients, a finding that suggests common disease-initiation mechanisms. According to the report, matched synovial fluid samples from ankylosing spondylitis patients were significantly enriched for the disease-linked clones. In peripheral blood, the disease-linked clones were found at relatively low frequencies and had a CD8+ phenotype. Blood from ankylosing spondylitis patients appeared to be characterized by a TCR beta motif made up of 8 or 9 highly homologous amino acid variants.

CDR1 MGHDK and CDR2 SYGVNS are derived from the germline V gene. The CDR3 contains 18 residues, cysteine and phenylalanine counted. CDR3 DNA only is kept here, 54 bases in frame from base 1. Trimming costs V 0 bases and J 0 bases, and their ends lie 17 bases apart. The instrument given in TCRdb is Illumina HiSeq 2500. TCR beta libraries were prepared by quantitative 5'-RACE with molecular barcodes. In the authors' own workflow: A new computational method, built on a probabilistic model of VDJ rearrangement, was used to identify disease-linked TCR variants. TCRdb trimmed public reads at Q25 via fastp, called clones via MiXCR and kept in-frame beta chains. Rows are unified per CDR3 protein, each entry keeping the most common DNA and genes. TCRdb's processing, not the authors' own work, is the source of the V and J calls. The sample table holds 220,000 or so distinct CDR3 sequences, of which approximately 20% were seen once. The ten largest clones take up roughly 43% of the sample.

For this clonotype: It has no known antigen specificity. No base quality values were provided; no much bigger clone lies one nucleotide off.

This clonotype was obtained from a male donor with ankylosing spondylitis. The sample taken for sequencing was blood, either unsorted or a sorted T cell fraction (not recorded which). The chain is assembled from TRBV25-1 and TRBJ1-1; the D gene is not confidently resolved. The nucleotide sequence reads TGTGCCAGCAGTGAATATATTCGGGCGCGGGGAATGAACACTGAAGCTTTCTTT. Its coded protein is CASSEYIRARGMNTEAFF.